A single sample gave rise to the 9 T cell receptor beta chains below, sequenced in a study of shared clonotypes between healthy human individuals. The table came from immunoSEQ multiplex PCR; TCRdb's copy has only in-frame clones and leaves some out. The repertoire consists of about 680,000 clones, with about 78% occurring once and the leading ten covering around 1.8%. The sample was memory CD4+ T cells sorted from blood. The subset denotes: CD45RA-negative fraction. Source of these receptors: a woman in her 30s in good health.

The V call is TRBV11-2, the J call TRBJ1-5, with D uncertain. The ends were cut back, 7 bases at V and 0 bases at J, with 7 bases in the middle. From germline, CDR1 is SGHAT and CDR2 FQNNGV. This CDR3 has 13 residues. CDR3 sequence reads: CASTPDSNQPQHF. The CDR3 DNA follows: TGTGCCAGCACCCCCGATAGCAATCAGCCCCAGCATTTT.

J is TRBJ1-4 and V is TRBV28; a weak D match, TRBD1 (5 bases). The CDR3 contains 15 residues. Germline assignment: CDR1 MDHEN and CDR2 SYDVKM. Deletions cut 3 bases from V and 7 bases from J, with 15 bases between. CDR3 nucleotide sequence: TGTGCCAGCAGTTTTCCCGGGGCCCGGGGTGAAAAACTGTTTTTT. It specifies CASSFPGARGEKLFF.

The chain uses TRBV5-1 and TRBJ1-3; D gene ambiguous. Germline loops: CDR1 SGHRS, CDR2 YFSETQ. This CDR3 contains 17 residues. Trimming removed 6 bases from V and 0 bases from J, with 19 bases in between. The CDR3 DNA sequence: TGCGCCAGCACCGAATTGGGAAGTACAAACTCTGGAAACACCATATATTTT. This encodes CASTELGSTNSGNTIYF.

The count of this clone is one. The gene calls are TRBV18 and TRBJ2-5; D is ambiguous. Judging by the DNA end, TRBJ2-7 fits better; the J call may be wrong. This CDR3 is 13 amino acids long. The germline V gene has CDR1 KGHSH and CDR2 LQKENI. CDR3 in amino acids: CASSPVTKGEQYF. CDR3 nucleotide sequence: TGTGCCAGCTCACCGGTGACAAAAGGCGAGCAGTACTTC.

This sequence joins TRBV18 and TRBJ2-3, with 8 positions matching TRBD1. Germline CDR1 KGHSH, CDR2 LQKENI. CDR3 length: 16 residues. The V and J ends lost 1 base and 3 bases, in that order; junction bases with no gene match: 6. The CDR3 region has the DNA TGTGCCAGCTCACCACGGCAGGGGGCGAAAACAGATACGCAGTATTTT. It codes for CASSPRQGAKTDTQYF.

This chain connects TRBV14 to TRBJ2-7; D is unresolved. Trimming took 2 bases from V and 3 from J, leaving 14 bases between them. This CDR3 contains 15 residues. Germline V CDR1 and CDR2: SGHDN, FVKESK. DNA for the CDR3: TGTGCCAGCAGCCAAACGACATCCTTTGACTACGAGCAGTACTTC. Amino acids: CASSQTTSFDYEQYF.

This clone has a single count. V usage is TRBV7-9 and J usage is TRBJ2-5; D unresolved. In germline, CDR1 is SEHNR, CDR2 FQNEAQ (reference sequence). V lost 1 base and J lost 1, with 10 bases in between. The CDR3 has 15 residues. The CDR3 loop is CASSLGGSTQETQYF. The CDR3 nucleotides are TGTGCCAGCAGCTTAGGTGGAAGCACCCAAGAGACCCAGTACTTC.

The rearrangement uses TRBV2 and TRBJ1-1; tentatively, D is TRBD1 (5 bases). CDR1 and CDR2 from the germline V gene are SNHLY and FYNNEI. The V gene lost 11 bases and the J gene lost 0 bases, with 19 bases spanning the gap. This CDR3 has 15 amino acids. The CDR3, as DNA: TGTGCCGCGGCCCAGACGCGAGGGGTGAACACTGAAGCTTTCTTT. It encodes CAAAQTRGVNTEAFF.

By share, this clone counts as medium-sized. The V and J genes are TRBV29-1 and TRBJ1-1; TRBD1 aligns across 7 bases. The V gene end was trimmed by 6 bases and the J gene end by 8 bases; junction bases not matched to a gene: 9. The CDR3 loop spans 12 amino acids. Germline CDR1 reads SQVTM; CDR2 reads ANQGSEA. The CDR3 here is CSVFWGQREAFF. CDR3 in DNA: TGCAGCGTCTTTTGGGGACAGCGCGAAGCTTTCTTT.